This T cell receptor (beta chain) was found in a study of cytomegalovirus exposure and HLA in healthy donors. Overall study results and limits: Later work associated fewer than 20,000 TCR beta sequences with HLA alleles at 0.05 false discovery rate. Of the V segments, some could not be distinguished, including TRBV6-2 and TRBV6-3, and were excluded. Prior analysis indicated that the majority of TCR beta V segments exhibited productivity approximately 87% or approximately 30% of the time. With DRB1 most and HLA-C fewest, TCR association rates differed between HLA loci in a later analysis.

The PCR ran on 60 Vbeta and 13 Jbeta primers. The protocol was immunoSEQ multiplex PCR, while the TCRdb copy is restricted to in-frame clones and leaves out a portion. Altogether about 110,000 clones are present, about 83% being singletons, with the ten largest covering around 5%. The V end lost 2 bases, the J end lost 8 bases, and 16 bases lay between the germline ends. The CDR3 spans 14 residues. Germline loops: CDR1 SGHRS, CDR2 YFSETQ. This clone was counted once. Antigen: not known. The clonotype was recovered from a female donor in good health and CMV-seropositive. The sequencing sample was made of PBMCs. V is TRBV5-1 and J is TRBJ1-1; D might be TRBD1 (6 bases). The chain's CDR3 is CASSLVPGQVEAFF. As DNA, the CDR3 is TGCGCCAGCAGCTTAGTCCCGGGACAAGTCGAAGCTTTCTTT.